The clone carrying this T cell receptor beta chain has only one observation. The antigen is not known. This sample is drawn from a study of cytomegalovirus exposure and HLA in healthy donors. Primers: 60 Vbeta forward and 13 Jbeta reverse. The data were produced by immunoSEQ multiplex PCR, yet TCRdb's version contains in-frame clones alone and is incomplete. The table records roughly 190,000 clones, 82% of them present only once. Germline CDR1 is MNHEY and CDR2 is SMNVEV (reference sequence). The V end lost 6 bases, the J end lost 3 bases, and 14 bases lay between the germline ends. There are 14 residues in the CDR3. Study findings and constraints: Previously analyzed data showed that most TCR beta V segments were productive at a frequency of about 87% or about 30%. A list of 164 TCR beta chains associated with cytomegalovirus was given.

The sequenced material came from PBMCs. The chain employs TRBV27 and TRBJ1-2; TRBD1 is a possible D gene (5 bases). This TCR was sampled from a woman between 18 and 29 years old in good health and CMV-seronegative. The CDR3 region is CASSPGRGYYGYTF. The CDR3 nucleotides read TGTGCCAGCAGCCCGGGACGGGGGTACTATGGCTACACCTTC.